This is a list of T cell receptor beta chains from one sample in a study of response to subunit inactivated influenza vaccine. TCRdb passed the RT-PCR reads through MiXCR, listing each CDR3 protein once. The table lists around 650,000 distinct CDR3 sequences, 15% to 17% of them singletons. The input for sequencing was PBMCs from blood, taken about 11 days after vaccination. These receptors were collected from a man between 45 and 60 years old who received an inactivated influenza vaccine. Each CDR3 is given with its conserved first and last residue. Fields, in order: V gene, J gene, CDR3 protein.

TRBV5-6	TRBJ2-1	CASSLRWGYNEQFF
TRBV6-4	TRBJ2-3	CASSDSTETDTQYF
TRBV6-2/TRBV6-3	TRBJ1-6	CASSYSLTSSYNSPLHF
TRBV18	TRBJ2-1	CASSPPSANEQFF
TRBV27	TRBJ2-5	CASSVGYSTAQYF
TRBV6-5	TRBJ2-7	CASSYSLRASGFSYEQYF
TRBV6-2/TRBV6-3	TRBJ1-2	CASSYVLYGYTF
TRBV7-6	TRBJ2-1	CASSLAGTGVGKFF
TRBV29-1	TRBJ2-7	CSVEVRASASYEQYF
TRBV3-1	TRBJ2-7	CASSWTYYEQYF
TRBV29-1	TRBJ2-4	CSVESRIKNIQYF
TRBV20-1	TRBJ2-4	CSARAGTDAKNIQYF
TRBV5-1	TRBJ1-1	CASSLIQGTVTEAFF
TRBV7-8	TRBJ2-1	CASSLSRQVLEQFF
TRBV5-5	TRBJ2-2	CASSQRQGLVELFF
TRBV12-3/TRBV12-4	TRBJ2-5	CASSWTGRETQYF
TRBV12-3/TRBV12-4	TRBJ2-7	CASSLDGIFEQYF
TRBV27	TRBJ2-3	CASSLIAGTSTDTQYF
TRBV7-9	TRBJ2-2	CASSLNRVHRELFF
TRBV7-6	TRBJ2-1	CASSFGTGGGDEQFF
TRBV5-1	TRBJ1-1	CASSLSAGEAFF
TRBV2	TRBJ1-2	CASSQGLDGYTF
TRBV24-1	TRBJ1-2	CATSDVRDHGYTF
TRBV28	TRBJ2-2	CASSLNLGLAENTGELFF
TRBV7-6	TRBJ2-2	CASSLTVPGQGASGELFF
TRBV20-1	TRBJ2-7	CSAGNRRTYEQYF
TRBV7-2	TRBJ1-2	CASSLVGGGYGYTF
TRBV12-3/TRBV12-4	TRBJ2-1	CASSPVGPYNEQFF
TRBV6-1	TRBJ1-1	CASSPQGWEMNTEAFF
TRBV12-3/TRBV12-4	TRBJ2-6	CASSLAGFGSGANVLTF
TRBV12-3/TRBV12-4	TRBJ2-7	CASSQMGYEQYF
TRBV21-1	TRBJ1-2	CARGADYGYTF
TRBV12-3/TRBV12-4	TRBJ2-7	CASSPSGRRYEQYF
TRBV29-1	TRBJ2-7	CSVEFRLQSSYEQYF
TRBV6-1	TRBJ2-3	CASRGQSGTDTQYF
TRBV6-5	TRBJ2-3	CASSYSSLGPQYF
TRBV12-3/TRBV12-4	TRBJ2-3	CASLTSASGVGDTQYF
TRBV6-2/TRBV6-3	TRBJ2-1	CASCGEGLVEQFF
TRBV6-5	TRBJ1-4	CASSFSGTGTWEEKLFF
TRBV2	TRBJ1-6	CASSEATAGNSPLHF
TRBV7-2	TRBJ1-2	CASSLVGTGWSGYGYTF
TRBV15	TRBJ1-1	CATSRDIWYTEAFF
TRBV30	TRBJ2-7	CAWSSRAAPSYEQYF
TRBV11-2	TRBJ1-1	CASSLGNRYAEAFF
TRBV27	TRBJ2-1	CASSWGGLAPYNEQFF
TRBV5-1	TRBJ2-5	CASTPMSGTQETQYF
TRBV15	TRBJ1-6	CATSRDRDLFTLHF
TRBV28	TRBJ1-2	CASSFEQKYGYTF
TRBV27	TRBJ2-5	CASSLGYSETQYF
TRBV30	TRBJ2-3	CAWDPGLAGEADTQYF